Listed here are 13 T cell receptor beta chains from one sample, sequenced in a study of CD8 T cells in Susac syndrome. Random-hexamer reverse transcription was applied to roughly 0.5 to 1 ug RNA. TCRdb analysed the immunoSEQ multiplex PCR reads with MiXCR anew, one entry per CDR3 protein. This sample has around 200,000 distinct CDR3 sequences, with around nine tenths found just once. The source material was CD8+ T cells from PBMCs. Receptors were obtained from a human donor with multiple sclerosis.

The chain uses TRBV9 and TRBJ1-1; possible D gene TRBD1, 6 bases. This CDR3 has 14 residues. Germline assignment: CDR1 SGDLS and CDR2 YYNGEE. V lost 0 bases, J lost 7 bases, and 13 bases lay in between. Here the CDR3 DNA reads TGTGCCAGCAGCGTAGGAAACAGGGTGGATGAAGCTTTCTTT. It encodes CASSVGNRVDEAFF.

The chain combines TRBV3-1 with TRBJ2-7; possibly TRBD1 for D (6 bases). Trimming took off 0 bases at V and 0 bases at J, with 15 bases between the two ends. This CDR3 comprises 17 residues. Germline V gene data show CDR1 as LGHDT and CDR2 as YNNKEL (reference sequence). In DNA form, the CDR3 reads TGTGCCAGCAGCCAAGAGAAAACTGCAGGGGTCTCCTACGAGCAGTACTTC. The encoded protein is CASSQEKTAGVSYEQYF.

This chain connects TRBV23-1 to TRBJ2-6; TRBD1 matches at 7 bases. TRBV23-1 is identified as an open reading frame with a role that is uncertain. V gave up 4 bases and J gave up 0 bases; unmatched junction bases: 9. There are 18 residues in the CDR3. The CDR3 loop reads CASSRGDSALSGANVLTF. DNA for the CDR3: TGCGCCAGCAGTCGAGGGGACAGCGCCCTCTCTGGGGCCAACGTCCTGACTTTC.

The chain uses TRBV12-3 or TRBV12-4 and TRBJ2-3; D may be TRBD1 or TRBD2 (7 bases each). V shed 8 bases and J shed 4 bases, with 19 bases lying between them. The CDR3 runs 15 residues. CDR3 loop: CASSSQGGGADTQYF. Written as DNA, the CDR3 is TGTGCCAGCTCCAGCCAGGGGGGGGGCGCAGATACGCAGTATTTT.

CDR3 sequence (DNA): TGCGCCAGCAGCTTGGAGGGGACAGGGGACACCATATATTTT. It encodes CASSLEGTGDTIYF. The chain combines TRBV5-1 with TRBJ1-3, with TRBD1 matching over 10 bases. The CDR3 has 14 amino acids. The V and J ends lost 0 bases and 8 bases, in that order; junction bases with no gene match: 2. CDR1 SGHRS and CDR2 YFSETQ come from the germline V gene.

V and J are TRBV28 and TRBJ1-1; D gene ambiguous. The length of the CDR3 is 15 residues. CDR1 and CDR2 from the germline V gene are MDHEN and SYDVKM. Between the trimmed V and J ends, which lost 9 bases and 3 bases, there was a span of 20 bases. This chain's CDR3 is CASYENGEADTEAFF. CDR3 sequence (DNA): TGTGCCAGTTACGAGAACGGGGAGGCGGACACTGAAGCTTTCTTT.

As to this clonotype: The germline gene is not matched at one end of the junction; a read error may be the cause. This sequence joins TRBV9 and TRBJ2-5; maybe TRBD2 (6 bases). Germline V gives CDR1 SGDLS, CDR2 YYNGEE. The CDR3 is 12 amino acids. The CDR3 nucleotides are TGTGCCAGCAGCGTAGGTAGCGGACCCCCTGGATTC. It codes for CASSVGSGPPGF.

The V call is TRBV2, the J call TRBJ1-5, with D possibly being TRBD1 (5 bases). Germline loops: CDR1 SNHLY, CDR2 FYNNEI. The V gene lost 7 bases and the J gene lost 3 bases, with 13 bases spanning the gap. This CDR3 has 14 residues. The DNA for the CDR3 is TGTGCCAGCACTACGACGGGGCCCAATCAGCCCCAGCATTTT. It translates to CASTTTGPNQPQHF.

The V and J genes are TRBV13 and TRBJ2-5; TRBD2 matches at 7 bases. Germline values: CDR1 PRHDT, CDR2 FYEKMQ (reference sequence). V dropped 10 bases and J dropped 6; count of bases not matched to a gene: 14. This CDR3 contains 14 residues. The CDR3 protein is CATQSGGAGQTQYF. The DNA of the CDR3 is TGTGCCACCCAATCGGGGGGAGCAGGGCAGACCCAGTACTTC.

This clonotype was counted a few times. V usage is TRBV7-9 and J usage is TRBJ2-7, with 10 bases fitting TRBD1. The J segment lost 3 bases and the V segment lost 5 bases, leaving 4 bases of the junction unmatched. Germline CDR1 SEHNR, CDR2 FQNEAQ (reference sequence). This CDR3 has 14 residues. The CDR3 bases are TGTGCCAGCAGCGGCCGGGACAGGGGCTACGAGCAGTACTTC. Protein: CASSGRDRGYEQYF.

V gene TRBV7-8 combines with J gene TRBJ1-6; D gene uncertain. V was clipped by 5 bases and J by 8 bases, with 16 bases between them. Germline V gene lookup returns CDR1 SGHVS and CDR2 FQNEAQ. The CDR3 length is 15 residues. The CDR3 loop is CASSEQVEGYSPLHF. CDR3 bases: TGTGCCAGCAGCGAGCAGGTAGAGGGTTATTCACCCCTCCACTTT.

The chain carries TRBV6-2 or TRBV6-3 and TRBJ2-7, with 8 positions matching TRBD1. Germline values: CDR1 MNHEY, CDR2 SVGEGT. V shed 4 bases, J shed 2 bases, and the junction held 1 base outside the gene matches. CDR3 length: 13 residues. CDR3 nucleotide sequence: TGTGCCAGCAGTTTGGACAGGGCCTACGAGCAGTACTTC. It translates to CASSLDRAYEQYF.

The chain combines TRBV27 with TRBJ1-5, with TRBD1 matching 7 bases. The germline gives CDR1 MNHEY, CDR2 SMNVEV (reference sequence). The CDR3 length is 14 residues. V gave up 8 bases and J gave up 1 base; unmatched junction bases: 5. This CDR3 reads CASQGGGSNQPQHF. The CDR3 coding sequence is TGTGCCAGCCAGGGGGGAGGGAGCAATCAGCCCCAGCATTTT.